A single sample gave rise to the 12 T cell receptor beta chains below, sequenced in a study of blood T cell repertoires in COVID-19. This table comes from immunoSEQ multiplex PCR, and its TCRdb copy is limited to in-frame clones, with some not included. This sample has 290,000 or so clones; 75% to 85% occur once, and the top ten carry 4% to 6%. Sequencing input: peripheral blood. The receptor source for this set is a man in his forties or fifties with active or convalescent COVID-19.

The chain joins TRBV4-3 to TRBJ2-1; D may be TRBD2 (5 bases). The CDR3 runs 14 residues. The germline V and J ends were trimmed by 3 bases and 6 bases, with 12 bases remaining between them. CDR1 is LGHNA, CDR2 YSLEER, per germline. The CDR3 protein is CASSQEALANEQFF. The CDR3 bases are TGCGCCAGCAGCCAGGAGGCTTTAGCCAATGAGCAGTTCTTC.

The chain employs TRBV25-1 and TRBJ2-1; TRBD1 matches at 8 bases. The length of the CDR3 is 17 residues. V gave up 4 bases and J gave up 0 bases; unmatched junction bases: 8. Germline V gives CDR1 MGHDK, CDR2 SYGVNS. DNA of the CDR3: TGTGCCAGCAGTGTCGGGACAGGAACTAGCTCCTACAATGAGCAGTTCTTC. Protein: CASSVGTGTSSYNEQFF.

CDR3 amino acids: CASSPVREGNGYTF. The CDR3 nucleotides read TGTGCCAGCAGCCCCGTCCGGGAAGGGAACGGCTACACCTTC. This chain joins TRBV3-1 (or the pseudogene TRBV3-2) and TRBJ1-2; D unclear. Trimming removed 4 bases at V and 8 bases at J, with 17 bases between. The CDR3 extends over 14 amino acids. Per germline, CDR1 LGHDT and CDR2 YNNKEL (reference sequence).

This clone came up a few times. The chain has TRBV30 and TRBJ2-3; the match to TRBD2 covers 7 bases. This CDR3 region has 13 residues. Germline assignment: CDR1 GTSNPN and CDR2 SVGIG (reference sequence). CDR3 nucleotide sequence: TGTGCTGTGGGGCGGGAGAGCACAGATACGCAGTATTTT. This translates into CAVGRESTDTQYF.

This rearrangement joins TRBV14 to TRBJ1-2; D not resolved. CDR3 length equals 13 residues. Per germline, CDR1 SGHDN and CDR2 FVKESK. V was cut by 4 bases and J by 4 bases, with 10 bases left in between. This chain's CDR3 is CASSPGYGYGYTF. CDR3 DNA sequence: TGTGCCAGCAGCCCAGGTTATGGCTATGGCTACACCTTC.

The rearrangement uses TRBV3-1 (or the pseudogene TRBV3-2) and TRBJ2-5; D is unresolved. V dropped 0 bases and J dropped 7 bases, with 18 bases sitting between them. Germline CDR1 LGHDT, CDR2 YNNKEL (reference sequence). The CDR3 runs to 16 residues. The CDR3 here is CASSQESRYVIGTQYF. The DNA for the CDR3 is TGTGCCAGCAGCCAAGAAAGTCGGTATGTCATTGGGACCCAGTACTTC.

The CDR3: CASTTDIINTEAFF. The CDR3 DNA reads as TGTGCCAGCACAACGGACATCATAAACACTGAAGCTTTCTTT. The chain employs TRBV2 and TRBJ1-1, with a weak D call TRBD1 (5 bases). V lost 7 bases and J 2 bases, leaving 14 bases between the germline ends. CDR3 length equals 14 residues. CDR1 and CDR2 from the germline V gene are SNHLY and FYNNEI. Full variable domain (outside the CDR3, taken from reference TRBV2 and TRBJ1-1): EPEVTQTPSHQVTQMGQEVILRCVPISNHLYFYWYRQILGQKVEFLVSFYNNEISEKSEIFDDQFSVERPDGSNFTLKIRSTKLEDSAMYFCASTTDIINTEAFFGQGTRLTVV.

V and J are TRBV2 and TRBJ2-2; D unresolved. CDR3 length: 13 residues. The germline V gene has CDR1 SNHLY and CDR2 FYNNEI. V lost 6 bases, J lost 0 bases, and 5 bases lay in between. CDR3 DNA sequence: TGTGCCAGCAGCGGAGCGAACACCGGGGAGCTGTTTTTT. Amino acid sequence: CASSGANTGELFF.

The chain joins TRBV6-5 to TRBJ2-7; 12 bases line up with TRBD1. The V and J ends lost 2 bases and 2 bases, in that order; junction bases with no gene match: 1. There are 15 residues in the CDR3. Germline CDR1 and CDR2: MNHEY and SVGAGI. Written as DNA, the CDR3 is TGTGCCAGCAGTTACGGGACAGGGGGCCCCTACGAGCAGTACTTC. As protein: CASSYGTGGPYEQYF.

The gene calls are TRBV28 and TRBJ1-5; 7 bases fit TRBD1. Germline CDR1 reads MDHEN; CDR2 reads SYDVKM. This CDR3 spans 16 amino acids. The trim removed 6 bases at V and 2 bases at J, leaving 10 bases unmatched. The CDR3 reads CASRSNSGTGNQPQHF. The CDR3 bases are TGTGCCAGCAGAAGCAACTCCGGGACAGGCAATCAGCCCCAGCATTTT. Complete variable domain (other parts from reference TRBV28 and TRBJ1-5): DVKVTQSSRYLVKRTGEKVFLECVQDMDHENMFWYRQDPGLGLRLIYFSYDVKMKEKGDIPEGYSVSREKKERFSLILESASTNQTSMYLCASRSNSGTGNQPQHFGDGTRLSIL.

The CDR3 DNA follows: TGTGCCAGCAGCTTAACTGCGGGAGTGGTCGGGGAGCTGTTTTTT. Encoded protein: CASSLTAGVVGELFF. The chain is built from TRBV7-3 and TRBJ2-2; 7 nucleotides agree with TRBD2. V lost 0 bases and J lost 7; bases outside the gene matches: 5. This CDR3 is 15 amino acids long. Germline V gene sequence: CDR1 SGHTA, CDR2 FQGTGA.

This chain connects TRBV3-1 (or the pseudogene TRBV3-2) to TRBJ2-7; 10 bases line up with TRBD1. There are 17 residues in the CDR3. Trimming took 4 bases from V and 6 from J; bases not matched to a gene: 15. In germline, CDR1 is LGHDT, CDR2 YNNKEL (reference sequence). The chain's CDR3 is CASSPRWSGTGAGEQYF. The CDR3 nucleotides read TGTGCCAGCAGCCCAAGATGGTCCGGGACAGGGGCTGGCGAGCAGTACTTC.